The clone carrying this TCR beta chain was observed at least ten times. Its antigen is unidentified. Per the germline V gene, CDR1 is LNHDA and CDR2 is SQIVND (reference sequence). Trimming stripped 4 bases from V and 9 bases from J, with 9 bases between. The CDR3 is 11 residues long. Previously described methods with listed TCR primers produced the bulk TCR libraries. One entry per CDR3 protein results from TCRdb running MiXCR on the PCR reads. Of about 97,000 distinct CDR3 sequences in the sample, around 24% were seen once. The data originate from a study of molecular identifiers for immune sequencing clone quantification. Findings of the study overall: Amid about a million naive cells, spiked Jurkat TCR RNA from one cell was reportedly still detectable. Whereas clones above 20 RNA copies held under 1% of naive-cell molecules, they held over 97% of effector molecules.

This receptor was taken from a human donor in good health. Some libraries in this study had Jurkat cell RNA spiked in. Sequencing input: naive CD8+ T cells from blood, with Jurkat cell RNA spiked in. Subset defined: FACS-sorted CD8+CD4-CCR7+CD45RA+ naive T cells. This chain uses TRBV19 with TRBJ2-5; the D gene is possibly TRBD2 (5 bases). CDR3 nucleotide sequence: TGTGCCAGTAGTAGCCCGGAGGCCCAGTACTTC. It translates to CASSSPEAQYF.